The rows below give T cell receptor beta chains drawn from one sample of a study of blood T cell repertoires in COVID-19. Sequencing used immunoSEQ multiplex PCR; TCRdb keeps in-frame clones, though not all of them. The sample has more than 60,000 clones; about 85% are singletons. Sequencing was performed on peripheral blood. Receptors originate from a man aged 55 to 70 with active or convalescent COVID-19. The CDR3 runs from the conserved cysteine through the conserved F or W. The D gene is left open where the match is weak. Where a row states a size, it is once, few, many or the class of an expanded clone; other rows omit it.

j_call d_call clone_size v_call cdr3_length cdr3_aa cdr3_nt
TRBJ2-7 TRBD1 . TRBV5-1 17 CASSLGPEGTGIGEQYF TGCGCCAGCAGCTTGGGGCCGGAGGGGACAGGTATCGGCGAGCAGTACTTC
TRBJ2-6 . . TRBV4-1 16 CASSQGSGSGANVLTF TGCGCCAGCAGCCAAGGGTCAGGGTCTGGGGCCAACGTCCTGACTTTC
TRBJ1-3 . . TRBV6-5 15 CASSYSYSSGNTIYF TGTGCCAGCAGTTACTCGTACAGCTCTGGAAACACCATATATTTT
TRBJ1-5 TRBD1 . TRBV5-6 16 CASSFAGTGVNQPQHF TGTGCCAGCAGCTTCGCCGGGACAGGGGTCAATCAGCCCCAGCATTTT
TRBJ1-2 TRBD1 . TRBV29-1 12 CSVGQGVHGYTF TGCAGCGTAGGACAGGGGGTACATGGCTACACCTTC
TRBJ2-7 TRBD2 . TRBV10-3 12 CAISAGGYEQYF TGTGCCATCAGTGCCGGGGGGTACGAGCAGTACTTC
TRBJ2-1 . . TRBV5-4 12 CASSSDGVGQFF TGTGCCAGCAGCTCGGACGGGGTAGGGCAGTTCTTC
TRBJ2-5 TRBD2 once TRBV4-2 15 CASSQTSGDKETQYF TGTGCCAGCAGCCAGACTAGCGGGGACAAAGAGACCCAGTACTTC
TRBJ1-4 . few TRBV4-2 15 CASSRAYSEGEKLFF TGTGCCAGCAGCCGGGCCTACAGCGAGGGTGAAAAACTGTTTTTT
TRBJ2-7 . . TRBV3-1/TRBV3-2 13 CASSPQGSHEQYF TGTGCCAGCAGCCCACAGGGTTCCCACGAGCAGTACTTC
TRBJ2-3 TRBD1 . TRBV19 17 CASSSRGQGGSTDTQYF TGTGCCAGTAGTAGCCGCGGACAGGGCGGTAGCACAGATACGCAGTATTTT
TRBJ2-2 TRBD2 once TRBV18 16 CASSPWGGLNTGELFF TGTGCCAGCTCCCCTTGGGGGGGACTGAACACCGGGGAGCTGTTTTTT
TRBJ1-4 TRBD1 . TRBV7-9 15 CASSPRGGWNEKLFF TGTGCCAGCAGCCCCAGAGGGGGCTGGAACGAAAAACTGTTTTTT
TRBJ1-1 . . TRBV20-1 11 CSLGGTTEAFF TGCAGTCTAGGAGGGACCACTGAAGCTTTCTTT
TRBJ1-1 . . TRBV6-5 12 CASRETGNEAFF TGTGCCAGCAGGGAGACAGGTAATGAAGCTTTCTTT